The 3 T cell receptor beta chains reported below all come from one sample, sequenced in a study of T cell responses to AZD1222 COVID-19 vaccine. TCRdb keeps only in-frame clones here, not all; method: immunoSEQ multiplex PCR. The table includes 87,000 or so clones, about 89% detected once. Material: peripheral blood, obtained on day 0 of AZD1222 vaccination. The receptors derive from an adult in good health.

The chain couples TRBV21-1 to TRBJ2-5. TRBV21-1 corresponds to a pseudogene. This CDR3 spans 11 amino acids. CDR3 residues: CASSKGETQYF. DNA of the CDR3: TGTGCCAGCAGCAAAGGGGAGACCCAGTACTTC.

V is TRBV10-1 and J is TRBJ1-1; D gene ambiguous. The CDR3 is made up of 15 amino acids. Germline V lookup: CDR1 WNHNN, CDR2 SYGVQD (reference sequence). V was pared by 2 bases and J by 4 bases, with 14 bases between. CDR3 bases: TGCGCCAGCAGTGAGGGCAAGGGTGGTGGCACTGAAGCTTTCTTT. Translated: CASSEGKGGGTEAFF.

Remarks on this clone: Without the conserved terminal phenylalanine or tryptophan, this CDR3 likely stems from a read error. It is unclear where the CDR3 begins or ends on the DNA, so no DNA is shown, and the CDR3 is as TCRdb lists it. The chain carries TRBV4-1 and TRBJ1-2; the table names TRBD1, a call not compared with the DNA. With termini counted, the CDR3 has 18 amino acids. The V gene's germline CDR1 is MGHRA and CDR2 YSYEKL. CDR3 sequence reads: CASSQDPRTELYSLWLHL.